The rows below give T cell receptor beta chains drawn from one sample of a study of graft-versus-host responses after intestinal transplantation. This table comes from immunoSEQ multiplex PCR, and its TCRdb copy is limited to in-frame clones, with some not included. Of over 15,000 clones in the sample, roughly 86% are singletons; the top ten hold around 8.9%. The source was PBMCs, collected around 230 days after intestinal transplant. The receptor source for this set is a human patient who received an intestinal transplant, so some T cells may come from the graft donor. Each CDR3 is given with its conserved first and last residue. D genes are given only for firm matches. Clone sizes are given selectively: once, few, many, or a class where the clone is expanded.

j_call | v_call | d_call | clone_size | cdr3_nt | cdr3_aa
TRBJ2-7 | TRBV19 | - | once | TGTGCCAGTAGTATCGGCAGATCCTACGAGCAGTACTTC | CASSIGRSYEQYF
TRBJ2-7 | TRBV13 | TRBD1 | - | TGTGCCAGCAGCCGTGAGACAGGGGGCGAGCAGTACTTC | CASSRETGGEQYF
TRBJ2-7 | TRBV6-5 | - | few | TGTGCCAGCAGTCACCCCGGGGGAGTTGACGAGCAGTACTTC | CASSHPGGVDEQYF
TRBJ2-2 | TRBV5-1 | - | - | TGCGCCAGCAGCTTGGACGCACCGAACACCGGGGAGCTGTTTTTT | CASSLDAPNTGELFF
TRBJ2-7 | TRBV6-1 | - | - | TGTGCCAGCAGTTTCCCCGCCTACGAGCAGTACTTC | CASSFPAYEQYF
TRBJ1-2 | TRBV10-3 | - | - | TGTGCCATCAGTGAGCGGGCAGGGTACGACACCTTC | CAISERAGYDTF
TRBJ2-2 | TRBV7-9 | - | - | TGTGCCAGCAGCTTAGCTACAGGGACGGAAACCGGGGAGCTGTTTTTT | CASSLATGTETGELFF
TRBJ1-3 | TRBV9 | - | - | TGTGCCAGCCCCCCGGGGACGGACTACTCTGGAAACACCATATATTTT | CASPPGTDYSGNTIYF
TRBJ1-5 | TRBV27 | - | - | TGTGCCAGCAGTCCTTGGCCTGAAAATCAGCCCCAGCATTTT | CASSPWPENQPQHF
TRBJ2-3 | TRBV10-1 | - | - | TGCGCCAGCAGCGCCCGACGGGTCACAGATACGCAGTATTTT | CASSARRVTDTQYF
TRBJ2-7 | TRBV7-6 | TRBD1 | - | TGTGCCAGCAGCTTAGGGACAGGGAGCTACGAGCAGTACTTC | CASSLGTGSYEQYF
TRBJ2-7 | TRBV27 | TRBD1 | - | TGTGCCAGCAGTTTATCAGGGGGCCACCTTTACGAGCAGTACTTC | CASSLSGGHLYEQYF
TRBJ2-2 | TRBV6-5 | - | - | TGTGCCAGCAGTTATAACCCCCCGGGCACCGGGGAGCTGTTTTTT | CASSYNPPGTGELFF
TRBJ2-3 | TRBV7-6 | TRBD1 | - | TGTGCCAGCAGCCAAACCCCGGGACAGGGGGGCACAGATACGCAGTATTTT | CASSQTPGQGGTDTQYF
TRBJ2-2 | TRBV5-1 | - | once | TGCGCCAGCATCCTAGGGACAGCGGGTACCGGGGAGCTGTTTTTT | CASILGTAGTGELFF
TRBJ2-2 | TRBV6-4 | - | - | TGTGCCAGCAGTGACTCTGCGACTACCGGGGAGCTGTTTTTT | CASSDSATTGELFF
TRBJ1-1 | TRBV4-1 | - | - | TGCGCCAGCAGCCCACATTCCGCGATGAACACTGAAGCTTTCTTT | CASSPHSAMNTEAFF
TRBJ2-1 | TRBV5-1 | - | once | TGCGCCAGCAGCTTACAGGGTAAATCTTTCAATGAGCAGTTCTTC | CASSLQGKSFNEQFF
TRBJ2-5 | TRBV5-6 | - | - | TGTGCCAGCAGCTCAGACCCGGGGCCTGAGACCCAGTACTTC | CASSSDPGPETQYF
TRBJ1-1 | TRBV7-9 | - | - | TGTGCCAGCAGCTTAACCGGGTCCCCGGGCACTGAAGCTTTCTTT | CASSLTGSPGTEAFF
TRBJ2-7 | TRBV7-8 | - | - | TGTGCCAGCAGCCATATCGGGGTGCAGGGAAAAGTTTCGGGCGAGCAGTACTTC | CASSHIGVQGKVSGEQYF
TRBJ1-6 | TRBV11-3 | TRBD1 | - | TGTGCCAGCAGCTTAGGGGACAGGGGAAGGAATAATTCACCCCTCCACTTT | CASSLGDRGRNNSPLHF
TRBJ1-1 | TRBV11-2 | - | - | TGTGCCAGCAGCTTTAGCAGGGAAGCTTTCTTT | CASSFSREAFF
TRBJ2-3 | TRBV7-9 | - | - | TGTGCCAGCAGCAGGGACCCCCGCACAGATACGCAGTATTTT | CASSRDPRTDTQYF
TRBJ1-1 | TRBV5-4 | - | - | TGTGCCAGCAGCTTCGGAGGAGCGAGCACTGAAGCTTTCTTT | CASSFGGASTEAFF
TRBJ2-7 | TRBV15 | - | - | TGTGCCACCAGCAGAGGCGGTCTCAATTCCTACGAGCAGTACTTC | CATSRGGLNSYEQYF
TRBJ2-2 | TRBV30 | - | - | TGTGCCTGGAGAGATTTGTGGAAAGCCGGGGAGCTGTTTTTT | CAWRDLWKAGELFF
TRBJ1-1 | TRBV11-2 | - | - | TGTGCCAGCAGCCTGGGGCCCCCGGGGACTGAAGCTTTCTTT | CASSLGPPGTEAFF
TRBJ1-6 | TRBV10-3 | - | - | TGTGCCATCAGTGAGGAAGGACCCTATAATTCACCCCTCCACTTT | CAISEEGPYNSPLHF
TRBJ2-7 | TRBV12-5 | TRBD1 | - | TGTGCTAGTGGTTTGGCTACAGGGGTTAGGCGCGAGCAGTACTTC | CASGLATGVRREQYF
TRBJ2-7 | TRBV25-1 | - | - | TGTGCCAGCAGTGACACCTACGAGCAGTACTTC | CASSDTYEQYF
TRBJ2-7 | TRBV5-4 | TRBD1 | - | TGTGCCAGCTCGGGACAGGAAAACAATTACGAGCAGTACTTC | CASSGQENNYEQYF
TRBJ2-5 | TRBV6-1 | - | - | TGTGCCAGCAGCAGTAGATTGGGGGAGACCCAGTACTTC | CASSSRLGETQYF